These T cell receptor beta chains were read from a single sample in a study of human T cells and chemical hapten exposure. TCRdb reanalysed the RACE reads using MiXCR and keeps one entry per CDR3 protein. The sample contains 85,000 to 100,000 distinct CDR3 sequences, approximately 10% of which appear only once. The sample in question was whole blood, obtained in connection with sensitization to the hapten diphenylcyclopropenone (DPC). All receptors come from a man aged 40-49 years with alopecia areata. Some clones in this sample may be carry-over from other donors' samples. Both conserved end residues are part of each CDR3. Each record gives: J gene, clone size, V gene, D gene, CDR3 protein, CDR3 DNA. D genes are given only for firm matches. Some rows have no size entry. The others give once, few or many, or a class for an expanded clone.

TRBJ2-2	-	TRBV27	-	CASSLIGDWASRSNTGELFF	TGTGCCAGCAGTTTAATTGGGGATTGGGCTAGCAGATCGAACACCGGGGAGCTGTTTTTT
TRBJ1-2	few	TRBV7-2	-	CASSLTGQNYGYTF	TGTGCCAGCAGCCTTACCGGACAGAACTATGGCTACACCTTC
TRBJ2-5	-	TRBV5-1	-	CASSLGTHQETQYF	TGCGCCAGCAGCTTGGGGACACACCAAGAGACCCAGTACTTC
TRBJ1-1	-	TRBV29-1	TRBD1	CSVSLVTGLTEAFF	TGCAGCGTTTCCCTCGTGACAGGGCTCACTGAAGCTTTCTTT
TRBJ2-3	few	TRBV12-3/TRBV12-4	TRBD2	CASSLGLAALGDTQYF	TGTGCCAGCAGCTTGGGACTAGCTGCACTAGGGGATACGCAGTATTTT
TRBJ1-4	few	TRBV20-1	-	CSASLGYRPQEKLFF	TGCAGTGCTAGTCTAGGGTATCGTCCCCAAGAAAAACTGTTTTTT
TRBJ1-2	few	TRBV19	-	CASGSLWDYGYTF	TGTGCCAGTGGGAGCCTTTGGGACTATGGCTACACCTTC
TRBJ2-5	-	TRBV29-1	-	CSVQLATQYF	TGCAGCGTCCAGCTGGCGACCCAGTACTTC
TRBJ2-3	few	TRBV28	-	CASSLATGPYTDTQYF	TGTGCCAGCAGTTTAGCGACAGGCCCCTACACAGATACGCAGTATTTT
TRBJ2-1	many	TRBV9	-	CASSVSGSSYNEQFF	TGTGCCAGCAGCGTGTCAGGGTCCTCCTACAATGAGCAGTTCTTC
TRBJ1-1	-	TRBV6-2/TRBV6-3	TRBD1	CASSSPGQGRTEAFF	TGTGCCAGCAGTTCACCGGGACAGGGAAGGACTGAAGCTTTCTTT
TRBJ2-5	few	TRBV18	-	CASSPKRVETQYF	TGTGCCAGCTCACCAAAAAGGGTGGAGACCCAGTACTTC